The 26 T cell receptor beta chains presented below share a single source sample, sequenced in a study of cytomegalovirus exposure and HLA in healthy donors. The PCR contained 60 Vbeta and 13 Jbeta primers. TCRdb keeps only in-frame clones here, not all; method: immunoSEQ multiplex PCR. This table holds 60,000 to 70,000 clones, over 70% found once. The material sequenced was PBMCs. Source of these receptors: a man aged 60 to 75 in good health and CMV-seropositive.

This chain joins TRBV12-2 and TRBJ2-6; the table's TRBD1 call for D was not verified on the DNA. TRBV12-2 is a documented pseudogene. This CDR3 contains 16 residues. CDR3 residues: CASRLTGITGANVLTF. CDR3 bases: TGTGCAAGTCGCCTGACAGGAATAACTGGGGCCAACGTCCTGACTTTC.

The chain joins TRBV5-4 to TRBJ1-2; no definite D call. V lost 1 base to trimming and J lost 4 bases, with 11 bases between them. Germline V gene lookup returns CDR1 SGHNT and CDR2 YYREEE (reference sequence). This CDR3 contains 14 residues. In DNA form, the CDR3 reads TGTGCCAGCAGCTTGTTTACAGCCAGCTATGGCTACACCTTC. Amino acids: CASSLFTASYGYTF.

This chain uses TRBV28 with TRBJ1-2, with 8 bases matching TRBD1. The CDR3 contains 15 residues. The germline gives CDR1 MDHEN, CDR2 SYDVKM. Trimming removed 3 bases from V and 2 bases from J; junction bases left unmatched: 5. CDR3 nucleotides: TGTGCCAGCAGTTTCGGGGACAGGCCAAACTATGGCTACACCTTC. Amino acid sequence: CASSFGDRPNYGYTF.

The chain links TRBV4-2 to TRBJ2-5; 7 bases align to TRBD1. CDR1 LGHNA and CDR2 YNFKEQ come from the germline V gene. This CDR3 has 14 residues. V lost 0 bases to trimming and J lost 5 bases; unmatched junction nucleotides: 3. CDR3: CASSQDPGQETQYF. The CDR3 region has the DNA TGTGCCAGCAGCCAAGATCCGGGACAGGAGACCCAGTACTTC.

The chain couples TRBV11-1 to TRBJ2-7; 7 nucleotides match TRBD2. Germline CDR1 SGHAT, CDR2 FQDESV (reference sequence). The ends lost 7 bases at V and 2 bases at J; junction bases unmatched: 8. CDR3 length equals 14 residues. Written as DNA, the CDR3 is TGTGCCAGCACCTCCACCGGGACTACCTACGAGCAGTACTTC. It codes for CASTSTGTTYEQYF.

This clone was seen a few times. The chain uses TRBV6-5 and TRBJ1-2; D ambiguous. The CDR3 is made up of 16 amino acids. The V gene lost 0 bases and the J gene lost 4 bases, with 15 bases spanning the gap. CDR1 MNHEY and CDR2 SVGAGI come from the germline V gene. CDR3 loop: CASSYSTSPGSYGYTF. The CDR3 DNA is TGTGCCAGCAGTTACTCGACTAGCCCCGGGAGCTATGGCTACACCTTC.

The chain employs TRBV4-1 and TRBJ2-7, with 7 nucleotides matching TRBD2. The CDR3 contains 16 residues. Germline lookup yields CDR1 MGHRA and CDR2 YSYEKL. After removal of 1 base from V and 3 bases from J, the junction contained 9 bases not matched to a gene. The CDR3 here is CASSQGIGPGGYEQYF. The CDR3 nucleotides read TGCGCCAGCAGCCAAGGAATAGGGCCGGGGGGCTACGAGCAGTACTTC.

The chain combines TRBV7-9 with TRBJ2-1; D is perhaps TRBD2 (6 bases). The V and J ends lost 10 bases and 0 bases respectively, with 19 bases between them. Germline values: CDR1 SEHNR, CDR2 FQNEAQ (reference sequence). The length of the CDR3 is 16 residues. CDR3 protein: CAIRGFSGSSYNEQFF. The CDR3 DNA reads TGTGCCATCCGGGGGTTTTCAGGAAGCTCCTACAATGAGCAGTTCTTC. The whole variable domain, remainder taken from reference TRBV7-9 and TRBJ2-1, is DTGVSQNPRHKITKRGQNVTFRCDPISEHNRLYWYRQTLGQGPEFLTYFQNEAQLEKSRLLSDRFSAERPKGSFSTLEIQRTEQGDSAMYLCAIRGFSGSSYNEQFFGPGTRLTVL.

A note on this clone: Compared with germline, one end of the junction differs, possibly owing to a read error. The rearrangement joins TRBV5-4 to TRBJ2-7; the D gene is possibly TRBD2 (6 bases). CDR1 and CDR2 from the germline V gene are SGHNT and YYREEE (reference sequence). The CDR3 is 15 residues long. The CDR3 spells CASSLGTSSSYEQHF. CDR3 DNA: TGTGCCAGCAGCTTGGGTACTAGCAGCTCCTACGAGCAGCACTTC.

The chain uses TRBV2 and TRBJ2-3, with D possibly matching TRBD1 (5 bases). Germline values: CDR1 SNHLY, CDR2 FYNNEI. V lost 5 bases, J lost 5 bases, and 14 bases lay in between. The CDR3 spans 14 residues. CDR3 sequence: CASSRTSSEDTQYF. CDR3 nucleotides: TGTGCCAGCAGTCGGACATCCTCCGAAGATACGCAGTATTTT.

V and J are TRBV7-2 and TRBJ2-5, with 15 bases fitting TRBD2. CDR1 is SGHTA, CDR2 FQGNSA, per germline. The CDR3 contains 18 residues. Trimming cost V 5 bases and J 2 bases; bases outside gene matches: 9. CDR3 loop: CASSRTPGLAGGQETQYF. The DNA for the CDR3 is TGTGCCAGCAGCCGAACCCCGGGACTAGCGGGGGGACAAGAGACCCAGTACTTC.

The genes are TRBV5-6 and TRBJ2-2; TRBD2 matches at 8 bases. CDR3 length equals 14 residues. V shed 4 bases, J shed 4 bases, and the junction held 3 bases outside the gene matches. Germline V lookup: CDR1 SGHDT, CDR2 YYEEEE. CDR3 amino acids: CASSLRGGTGELFF. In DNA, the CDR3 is TGTGCCAGCAGCCTTCGGGGGGGCACCGGGGAGCTGTTTTTT.

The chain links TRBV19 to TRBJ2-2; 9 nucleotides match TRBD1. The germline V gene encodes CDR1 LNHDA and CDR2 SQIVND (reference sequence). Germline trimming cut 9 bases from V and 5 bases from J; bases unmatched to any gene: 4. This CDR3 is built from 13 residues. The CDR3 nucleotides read TGTGCCAGGGACAGGGGAGGGACCGGGGAGCTGTTTTTT. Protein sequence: CARDRGGTGELFF.

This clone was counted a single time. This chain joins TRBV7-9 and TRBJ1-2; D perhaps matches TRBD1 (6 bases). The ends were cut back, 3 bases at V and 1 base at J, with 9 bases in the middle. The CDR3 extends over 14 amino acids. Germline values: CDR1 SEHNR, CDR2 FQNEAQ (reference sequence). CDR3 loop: CASSFRGLNYGYTF. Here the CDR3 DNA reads TGTGCCAGCAGCTTCAGGGGTCTTAACTATGGCTACACCTTC.

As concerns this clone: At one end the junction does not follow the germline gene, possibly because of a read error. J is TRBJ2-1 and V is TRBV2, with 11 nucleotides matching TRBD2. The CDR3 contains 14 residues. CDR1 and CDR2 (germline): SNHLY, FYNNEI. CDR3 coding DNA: TGTGCCAGCCGGACTAGCGGGCTAGGGAATGGGCAGTTCTTC. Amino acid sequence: CASRTSGLGNGQFF.

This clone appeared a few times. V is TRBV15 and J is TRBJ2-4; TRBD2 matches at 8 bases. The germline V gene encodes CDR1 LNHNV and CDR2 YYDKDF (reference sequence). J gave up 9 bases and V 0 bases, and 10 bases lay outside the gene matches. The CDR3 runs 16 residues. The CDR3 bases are TGTGCCACCAGCAGAGATCGGGTCGGGGGGGGCAGCATTCAGTACTTC. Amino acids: CATSRDRVGGGSIQYF.

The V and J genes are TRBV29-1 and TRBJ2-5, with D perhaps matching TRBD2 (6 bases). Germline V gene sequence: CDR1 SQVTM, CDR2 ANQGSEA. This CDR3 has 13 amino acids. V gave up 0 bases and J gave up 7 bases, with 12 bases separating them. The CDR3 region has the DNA TGCAGCGTTGAAGATAATAGGGGAGGGACCCAGTACTTC. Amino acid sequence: CSVEDNRGGTQYF. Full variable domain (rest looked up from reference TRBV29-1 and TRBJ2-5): SAVISQKPSRDICQRGTSLTIQCQVDSQVTMMFWYRQQPGQSLTLIATANQGSEATYESGFVIDKFPISRPNLTFSTLTVSNMSPEDSSIYLCSVEDNRGGTQYFGPGTRLLVL.

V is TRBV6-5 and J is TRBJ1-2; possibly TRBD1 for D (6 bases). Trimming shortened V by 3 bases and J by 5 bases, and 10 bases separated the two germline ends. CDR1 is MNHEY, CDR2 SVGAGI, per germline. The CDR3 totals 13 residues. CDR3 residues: CASSYTQGYGYTF. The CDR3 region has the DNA TGTGCCAGCAGTTATACCCAGGGGTATGGCTACACCTTC.

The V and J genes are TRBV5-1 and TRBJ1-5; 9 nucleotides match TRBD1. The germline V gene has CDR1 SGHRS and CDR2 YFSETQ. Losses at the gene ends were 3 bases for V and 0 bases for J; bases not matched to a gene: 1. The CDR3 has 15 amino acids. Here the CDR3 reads CASSWTGDSNQPQHF. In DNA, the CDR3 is TGCGCCAGCAGCTGGACAGGGGATAGCAATCAGCCCCAGCATTTT. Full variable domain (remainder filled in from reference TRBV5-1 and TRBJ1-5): KAGVTQTPRYLIKTRGQQVTLSCSPISGHRSVSWYQQTPGQGLQFLFEYFSETQRNKGNFPGRFSGRQFSNSRSEMNVSTLELGDSALYLCASSWTGDSNQPQHFGDGTRLSIL.

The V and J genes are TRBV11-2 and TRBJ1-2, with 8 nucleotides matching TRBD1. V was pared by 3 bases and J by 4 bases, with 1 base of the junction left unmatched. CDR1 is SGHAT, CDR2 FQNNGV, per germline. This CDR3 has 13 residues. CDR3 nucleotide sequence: TGTGCCAGCAGCTTCGACAGGGGCTATGGCTACACCTTC. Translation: CASSFDRGYGYTF.

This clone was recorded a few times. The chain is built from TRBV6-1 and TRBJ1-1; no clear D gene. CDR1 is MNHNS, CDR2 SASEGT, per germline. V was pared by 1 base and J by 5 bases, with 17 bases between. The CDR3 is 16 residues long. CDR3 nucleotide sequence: TGTGCCAGCAGTGAAGGCAGCGCGGGTATGTATACTGAAGCTTTCTTT. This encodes CASSEGSAGMYTEAFF.

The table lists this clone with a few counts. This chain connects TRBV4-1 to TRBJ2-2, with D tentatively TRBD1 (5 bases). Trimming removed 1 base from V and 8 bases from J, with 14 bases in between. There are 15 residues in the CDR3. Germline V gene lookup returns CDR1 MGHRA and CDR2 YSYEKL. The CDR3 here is CASSQAGAQRGELFF. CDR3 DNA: TGCGCCAGCAGCCAAGCTGGGGCCCAAAGGGGGGAGCTGTTTTTT.

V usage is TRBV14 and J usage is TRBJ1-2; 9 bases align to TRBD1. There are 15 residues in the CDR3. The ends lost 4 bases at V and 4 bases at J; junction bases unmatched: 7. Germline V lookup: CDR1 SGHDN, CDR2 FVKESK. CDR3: CASSPTGTGSYGYTF. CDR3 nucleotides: TGTGCCAGCAGCCCTACCGGGACAGGGTCCTATGGCTACACCTTC.

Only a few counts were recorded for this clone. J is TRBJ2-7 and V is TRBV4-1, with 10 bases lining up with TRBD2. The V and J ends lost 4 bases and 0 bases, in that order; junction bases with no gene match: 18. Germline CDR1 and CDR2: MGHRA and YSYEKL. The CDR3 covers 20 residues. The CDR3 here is CASSRGTGLAGAASSYEQYF. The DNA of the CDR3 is TGCGCCAGCAGCCGAGGAACGGGGCTAGCGGGGGCCGCCAGCTCCTACGAGCAGTACTTC.

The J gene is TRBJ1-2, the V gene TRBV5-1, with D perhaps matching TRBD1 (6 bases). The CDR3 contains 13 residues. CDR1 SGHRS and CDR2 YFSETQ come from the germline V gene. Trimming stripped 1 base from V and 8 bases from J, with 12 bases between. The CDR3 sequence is CASSLIDRLGYTF. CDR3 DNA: TGCGCCAGCAGCTTGATCGACAGGCTCGGCTACACCTTC.

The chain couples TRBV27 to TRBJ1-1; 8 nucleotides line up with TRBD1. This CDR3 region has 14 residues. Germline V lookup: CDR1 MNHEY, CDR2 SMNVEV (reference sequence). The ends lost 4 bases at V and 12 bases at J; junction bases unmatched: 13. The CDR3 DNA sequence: TGTGCCAGCAGTTCAACCGGGACAGGTATGAAAACTTTCTTT. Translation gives CASSSTGTGMKTFF.